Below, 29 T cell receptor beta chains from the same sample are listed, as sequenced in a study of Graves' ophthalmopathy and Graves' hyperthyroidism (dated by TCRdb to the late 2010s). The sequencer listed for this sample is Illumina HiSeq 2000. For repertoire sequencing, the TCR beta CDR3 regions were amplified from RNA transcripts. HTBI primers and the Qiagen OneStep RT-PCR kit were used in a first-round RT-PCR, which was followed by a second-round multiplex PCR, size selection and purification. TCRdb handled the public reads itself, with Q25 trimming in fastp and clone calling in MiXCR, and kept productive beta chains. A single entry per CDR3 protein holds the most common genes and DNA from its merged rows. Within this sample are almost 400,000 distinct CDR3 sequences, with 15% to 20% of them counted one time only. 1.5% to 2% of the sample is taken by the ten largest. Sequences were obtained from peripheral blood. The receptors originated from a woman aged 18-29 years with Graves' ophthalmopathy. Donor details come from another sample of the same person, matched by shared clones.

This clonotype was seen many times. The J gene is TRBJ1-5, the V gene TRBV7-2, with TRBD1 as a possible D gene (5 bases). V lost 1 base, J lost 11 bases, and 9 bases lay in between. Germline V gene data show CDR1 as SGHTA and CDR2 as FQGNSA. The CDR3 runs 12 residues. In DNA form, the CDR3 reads TGTGCCAGCAGCTTAGACGGGGGTACCCAGCATTTT. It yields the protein CASSLDGGTQHF. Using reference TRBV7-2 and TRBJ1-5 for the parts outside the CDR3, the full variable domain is GAGVSQSPSNKVTEKGKDVELRCDPISGHTALYWYRQSLGQGLEFLIYFQGNSAPDKSGLPSDRFSAERTGGSVSTLTIQRTQQEDSAVYLCASSLDGGTQHFGDGTRLSIL.

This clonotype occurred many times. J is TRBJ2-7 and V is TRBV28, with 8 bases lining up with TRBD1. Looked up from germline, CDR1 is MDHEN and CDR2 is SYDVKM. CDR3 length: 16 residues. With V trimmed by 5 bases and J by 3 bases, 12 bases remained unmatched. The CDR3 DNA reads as TGTGCCAGCAGTACCCCCGTTCCGGGACAGGACTACGAGCAGTACTTC. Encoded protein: CASSTPVPGQDYEQYF.

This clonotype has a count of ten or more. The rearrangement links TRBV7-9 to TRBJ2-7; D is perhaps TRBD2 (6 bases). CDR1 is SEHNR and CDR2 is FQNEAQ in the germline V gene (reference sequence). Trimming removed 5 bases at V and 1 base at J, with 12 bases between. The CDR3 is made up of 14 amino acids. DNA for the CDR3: TGTGCCAGCAGCCCTCTAGCGCTATCCTACGAGCAGTACTTC. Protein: CASSPLALSYEQYF. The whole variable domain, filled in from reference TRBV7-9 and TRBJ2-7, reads DTGVSQNPRHKITKRGQNVTFRCDPISEHNRLYWYRQTLGQGPEFLTYFQNEAQLEKSRLLSDRFSAERPKGSFSTLEIQRTEQGDSAMYLCASSPLALSYEQYFGPGTRLTVT.

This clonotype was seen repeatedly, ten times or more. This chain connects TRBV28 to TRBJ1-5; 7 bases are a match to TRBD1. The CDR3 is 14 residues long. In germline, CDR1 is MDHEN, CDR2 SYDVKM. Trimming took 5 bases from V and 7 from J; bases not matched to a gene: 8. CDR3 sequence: CASSDDREIQPQHF. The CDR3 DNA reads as TGTGCCAGCAGTGATGACAGGGAGATCCAGCCCCAGCATTTT.

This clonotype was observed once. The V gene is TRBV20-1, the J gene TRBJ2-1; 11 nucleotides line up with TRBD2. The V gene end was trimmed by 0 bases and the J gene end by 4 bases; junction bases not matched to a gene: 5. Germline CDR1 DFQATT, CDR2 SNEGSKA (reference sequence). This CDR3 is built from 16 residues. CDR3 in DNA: TGCAGTGCTAGAGACCCACTAGCGGGAGAATACAATGAGCAGTTCTTC. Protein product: CSARDPLAGEYNEQFF.

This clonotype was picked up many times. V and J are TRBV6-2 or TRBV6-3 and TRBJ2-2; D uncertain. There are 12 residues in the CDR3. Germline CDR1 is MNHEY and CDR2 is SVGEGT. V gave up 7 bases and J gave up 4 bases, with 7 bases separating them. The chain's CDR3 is CASIKTTGELFF. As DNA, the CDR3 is TGTGCCAGCATCAAGACCACCGGGGAGCTGTTTTTT.

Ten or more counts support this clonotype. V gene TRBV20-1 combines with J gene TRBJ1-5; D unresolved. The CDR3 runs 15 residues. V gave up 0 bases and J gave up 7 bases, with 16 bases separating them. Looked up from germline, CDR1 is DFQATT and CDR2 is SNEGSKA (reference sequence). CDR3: CSARESDTGSQPQHF. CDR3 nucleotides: TGCAGTGCTAGAGAGTCAGATACCGGGAGCCAGCCCCAGCATTTT.

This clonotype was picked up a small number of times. The CDR3 reads CASSEGPSPVFYGYTF. The CDR3 region has the DNA TGTGCCAGCAGTGAGGGGCCAAGTCCCGTATTCTATGGCTACACCTTC. The chain recombines TRBV6-1 with TRBJ1-2; maybe TRBD1 (5 bases). Between the trimmed V and J ends, which lost 3 bases and 4 bases, there was a span of 18 bases. Germline values: CDR1 MNHNS, CDR2 SASEGT. This CDR3 contains 16 residues.

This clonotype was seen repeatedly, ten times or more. The CDR3 DNA reads TGTGCCAGCTTACAGAGTGTGAACACTGAAGCTTTCTTT. Protein sequence: CASLQSVNTEAFF. V usage is TRBV6-2 or TRBV6-3 and J usage is TRBJ1-1; D not certain. There are 13 residues in the CDR3. The germline CDR1 and CDR2 sequences are MNHEY and SVGEGT. Trimming removed 8 bases at V and 0 bases at J, with 10 bases between.

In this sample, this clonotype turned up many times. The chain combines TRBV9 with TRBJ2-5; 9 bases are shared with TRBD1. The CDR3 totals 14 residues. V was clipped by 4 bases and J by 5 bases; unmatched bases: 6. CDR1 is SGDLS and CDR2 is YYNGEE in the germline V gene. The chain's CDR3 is CASSIRTGVETQYF. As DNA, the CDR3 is TGTGCCAGCAGCATCCGGACAGGGGTGGAGACCCAGTACTTC.

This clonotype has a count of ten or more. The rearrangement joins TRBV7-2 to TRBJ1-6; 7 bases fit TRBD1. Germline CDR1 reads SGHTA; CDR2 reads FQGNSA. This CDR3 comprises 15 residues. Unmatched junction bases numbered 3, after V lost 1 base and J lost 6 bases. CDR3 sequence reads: CASSLGSGGNSPLHF. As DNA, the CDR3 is TGTGCCAGCAGCTTAGGTTCAGGGGGTAATTCACCCCTCCACTTT.

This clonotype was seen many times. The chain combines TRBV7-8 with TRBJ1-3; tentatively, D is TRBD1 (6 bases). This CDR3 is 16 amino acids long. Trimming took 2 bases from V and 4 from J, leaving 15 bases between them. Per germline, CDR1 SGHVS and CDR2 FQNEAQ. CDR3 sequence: CASSLRTGPAGNTIYF. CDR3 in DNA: TGTGCCAGCAGCTTACGAACAGGGCCAGCCGGAAACACCATATATTTT.

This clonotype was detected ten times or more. DNA of the CDR3: TGCAGTGCTAGAGATCGATGGGCGCCCAACTACGAGCAGTACTTC. Translated: CSARDRWAPNYEQYF. The chain has TRBV20-1 and TRBJ2-7; D unresolved. V shed 0 bases and J shed 3 bases, with 15 bases lying between them. Germline V gene lookup returns CDR1 DFQATT and CDR2 SNEGSKA (reference sequence). CDR3 length equals 15 residues.

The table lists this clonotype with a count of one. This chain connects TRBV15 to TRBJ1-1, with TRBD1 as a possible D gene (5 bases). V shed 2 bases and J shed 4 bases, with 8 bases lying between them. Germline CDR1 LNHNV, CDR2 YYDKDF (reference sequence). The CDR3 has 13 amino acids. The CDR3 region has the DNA TGTGCCACCAGCAGACCCGGGGGCACTGAAGCTTTCTTT. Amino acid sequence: CATSRPGGTEAFF.

DNA for the CDR3: TGTGCCAGCAGCTTAACCGCGGGAGGGCCGGGGGAGCAGTACTTC. Protein sequence: CASSLTAGGPGEQYF. The J gene is TRBJ2-7, the V gene TRBV11-3; 9 bases fit TRBD2. The germline V gene encodes CDR1 SGHNT and CDR2 YENEEA. CDR3 length: 15 residues. The ends lost 2 bases at V and 7 bases at J; junction bases unmatched: 9.

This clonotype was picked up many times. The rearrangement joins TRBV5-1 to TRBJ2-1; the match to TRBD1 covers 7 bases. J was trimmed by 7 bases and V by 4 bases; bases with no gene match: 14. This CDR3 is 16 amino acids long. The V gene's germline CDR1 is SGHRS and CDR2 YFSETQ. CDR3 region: CASSAAGTEPSNEQFF. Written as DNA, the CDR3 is TGCGCCAGCAGCGCAGCCGGGACAGAACCCTCGAATGAGCAGTTCTTC.

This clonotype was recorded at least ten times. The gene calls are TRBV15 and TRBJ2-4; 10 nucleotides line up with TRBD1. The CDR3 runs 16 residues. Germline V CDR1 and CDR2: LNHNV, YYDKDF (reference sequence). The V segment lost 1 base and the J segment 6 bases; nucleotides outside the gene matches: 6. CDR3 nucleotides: TGTGCCACCAGCAGAGTAGGGGACAGGGGAGGAAACATTCAGTACTTC. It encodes CATSRVGDRGGNIQYF.

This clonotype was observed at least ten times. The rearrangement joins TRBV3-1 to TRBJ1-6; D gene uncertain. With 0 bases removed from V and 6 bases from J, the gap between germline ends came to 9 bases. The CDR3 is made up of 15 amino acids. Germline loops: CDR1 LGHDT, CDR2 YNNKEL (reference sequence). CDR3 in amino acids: CASSQEQQINSPLHF. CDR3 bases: TGTGCCAGCAGCCAAGAACAACAGATTAATTCACCCCTCCACTTT.

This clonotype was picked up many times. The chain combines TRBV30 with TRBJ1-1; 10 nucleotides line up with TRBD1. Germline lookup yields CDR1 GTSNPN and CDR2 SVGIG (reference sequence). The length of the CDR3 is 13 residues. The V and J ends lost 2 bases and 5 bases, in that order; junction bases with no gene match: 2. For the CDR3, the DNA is TGTGCCTGGAGTCCGGGACAGGGGACTGAAGCTTTCTTT. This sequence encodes CAWSPGQGTEAFF.

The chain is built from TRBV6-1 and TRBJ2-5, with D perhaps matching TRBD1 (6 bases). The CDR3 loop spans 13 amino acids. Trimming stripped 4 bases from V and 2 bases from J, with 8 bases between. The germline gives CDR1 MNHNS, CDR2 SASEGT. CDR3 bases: TGTGCCAGCAGTGGGACAGATCAAGAGACCCAGTACTTC. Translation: CASSGTDQETQYF.

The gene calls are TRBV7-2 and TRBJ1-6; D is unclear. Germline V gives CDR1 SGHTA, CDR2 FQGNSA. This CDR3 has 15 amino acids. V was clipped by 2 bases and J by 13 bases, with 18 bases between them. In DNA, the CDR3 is TGTGCCAGCAGCTTACGGCGCGCTATTGGATTCCCCCTCCACTTT. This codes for CASSLRRAIGFPLHF.

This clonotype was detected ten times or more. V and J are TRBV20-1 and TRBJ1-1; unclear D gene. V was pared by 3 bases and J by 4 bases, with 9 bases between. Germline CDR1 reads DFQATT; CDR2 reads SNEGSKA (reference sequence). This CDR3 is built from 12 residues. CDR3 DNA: TGCAGTGCTAGGTTCGGGAGCACTGAAGCTTTCTTT. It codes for CSARFGSTEAFF.

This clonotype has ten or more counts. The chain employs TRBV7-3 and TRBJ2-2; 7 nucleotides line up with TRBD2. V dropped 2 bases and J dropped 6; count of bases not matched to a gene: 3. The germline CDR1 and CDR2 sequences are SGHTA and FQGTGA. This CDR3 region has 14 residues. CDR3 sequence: CASSLRRESGELFF. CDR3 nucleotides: TGTGCCAGCAGCTTACGGCGGGAGTCCGGGGAGCTGTTTTTT. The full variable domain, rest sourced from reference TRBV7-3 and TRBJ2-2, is GAGVSQTPSNKVTEKGKYVELRCDPISGHTALYWYRQSLGQGPEFLIYFQGTGAADDSGLPNDRFFAVRPEGSVSTLKIQRTERGDSAVYLCASSLRRESGELFFGEGSRLTVL.

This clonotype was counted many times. The CDR3 protein is CASSFRAVGTEAFF. CDR3 DNA: TGTGCCAGCAGTTTCAGGGCTGTGGGCACTGAAGCTTTCTTT. This sequence joins TRBV12-3 or TRBV12-4 and TRBJ1-1; weak D call: TRBD1 (5 bases). This CDR3 is 14 amino acids long. Trimming shortened V by 3 bases and J by 4 bases, and 12 bases separated the two germline ends.

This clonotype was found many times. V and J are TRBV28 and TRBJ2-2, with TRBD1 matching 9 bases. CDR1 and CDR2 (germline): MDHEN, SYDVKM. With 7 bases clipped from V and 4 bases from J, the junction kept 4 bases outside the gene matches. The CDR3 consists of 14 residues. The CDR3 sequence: CASTVDRGTGELFF. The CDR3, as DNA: TGTGCCAGCACCGTGGACAGGGGCACCGGGGAGCTGTTTTTT.

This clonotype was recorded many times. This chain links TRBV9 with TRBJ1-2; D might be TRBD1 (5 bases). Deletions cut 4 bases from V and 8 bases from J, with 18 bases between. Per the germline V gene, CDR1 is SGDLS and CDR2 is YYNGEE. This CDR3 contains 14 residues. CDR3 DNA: TGTGCCAGCAGCCCTCTCGGGCGGGGCAGGGGCTACACCTTC. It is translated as CASSPLGRGRGYTF.

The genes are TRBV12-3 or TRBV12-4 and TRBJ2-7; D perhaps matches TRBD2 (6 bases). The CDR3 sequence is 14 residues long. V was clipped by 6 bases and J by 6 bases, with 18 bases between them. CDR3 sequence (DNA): TGTGCCAGCAGGCTCGGGGGAACCCTACTCGAGCAGTACTTC. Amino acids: CASRLGGTLLEQYF.

CDR3 protein: CAWSVTLDSPVGAFF. In DNA form, the CDR3 reads TGTGCCTGGAGTGTAACTTTGGATTCCCCGGTGGGAGCTTTCTTT. J is TRBJ1-1 and V is TRBV30; D not certain. The germline CDR1 and CDR2 sequences are GTSNPN and SVGIG (reference sequence). The V gene lost 0 bases and the J gene lost 10 bases, with 21 bases spanning the gap. This CDR3 comprises 15 residues.

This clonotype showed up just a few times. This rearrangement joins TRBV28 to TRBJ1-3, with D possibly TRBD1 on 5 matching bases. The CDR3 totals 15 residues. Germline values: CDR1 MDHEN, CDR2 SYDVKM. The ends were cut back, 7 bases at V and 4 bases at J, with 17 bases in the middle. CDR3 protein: CASKGFLGLGNTIYF. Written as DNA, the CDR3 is TGTGCCAGCAAGGGGTTTTTGGGTTTAGGAAACACCATATATTTT.